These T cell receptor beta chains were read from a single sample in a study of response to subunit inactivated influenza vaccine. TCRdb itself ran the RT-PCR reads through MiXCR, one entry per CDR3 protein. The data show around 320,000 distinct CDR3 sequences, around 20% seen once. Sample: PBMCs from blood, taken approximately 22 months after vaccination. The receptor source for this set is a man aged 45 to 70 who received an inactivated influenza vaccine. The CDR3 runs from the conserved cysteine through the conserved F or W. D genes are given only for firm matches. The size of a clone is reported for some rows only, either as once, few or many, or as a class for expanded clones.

cdr3_aa: CASSDRAGYTF
cdr3_nt: TGCGCCAGCAGTGACCGGGCTGGCTACACCTTC
j_call: TRBJ1-2
d_call: -
v_call: TRBV5-1
clone_size: few

cdr3_aa: CASNLGQGLNEQFF
cdr3_nt: TGTGCCAGCAACCTAGGACAGGGATTAAATGAGCAGTTCTTC
j_call: TRBJ2-1
d_call: TRBD1
v_call: TRBV7-2
clone_size: -

cdr3_aa: CASSTSSWQATQYF
cdr3_nt: TGTGCCAGCAGCACGAGCTCATGGCAGGCCACCCAGTACTTC
j_call: TRBJ2-5
d_call: -
v_call: TRBV3-1
clone_size: few

cdr3_aa: CASSQGRLSGYTF
cdr3_nt: TGTGCCAGCAGCCAAGGCAGGCTCTCTGGCTACACCTTC
j_call: TRBJ1-2
d_call: -
v_call: TRBV14
clone_size: few

cdr3_aa: CASSQGIETSGTYNEQFF
cdr3_nt: TGCGCCAGCAGCCAAGGGATAGAGACTAGCGGGACGTACAATGAGCAGTTCTTC
j_call: TRBJ2-1
d_call: TRBD2
v_call: TRBV4-1
clone_size: few

cdr3_aa: CASSPRGAHEAFF
cdr3_nt: TGTGCCAGCAGCCCGAGGGGGGCACATGAAGCTTTCTTT
j_call: TRBJ1-1
d_call: -
v_call: TRBV12-3/TRBV12-4
clone_size: few

cdr3_aa: CASSYSNYGYTF
cdr3_nt: TGTGCCAGCAGTTACTCTAACTATGGCTACACCTTC
j_call: TRBJ1-2
d_call: -
v_call: TRBV6-5
clone_size: many

cdr3_aa: CASSYWGNSYNEQFF
cdr3_nt: TGTGCCAGCAGTTATTGGGGCAATTCCTACAATGAGCAGTTCTTC
j_call: TRBJ2-1
d_call: -
v_call: TRBV6-2/TRBV6-3
clone_size: -

cdr3_aa: CASSLGGGGSPLHF
cdr3_nt: TGTGCCAGCAGCTTGGGAGGGGGAGGTTCACCCCTCCACTTT
j_call: TRBJ1-6
d_call: -
v_call: TRBV7-3
clone_size: -

cdr3_aa: CASSLDPTRYEQYF
cdr3_nt: TGTGCCAGCAGCTTAGACCCAACCCGCTACGAGCAGTACTTC
j_call: TRBJ2-7
d_call: -
v_call: TRBV7-9
clone_size: -

cdr3_aa: CASSFIGDRSQETQYF
cdr3_nt: TGTGCCAGCAGCTTTATCGGAGACAGGAGCCAAGAGACCCAGTACTTC
j_call: TRBJ2-5
d_call: -
v_call: TRBV7-9
clone_size: -

cdr3_aa: CASSPSTGTVYGYTF
cdr3_nt: TGTGCCAGCAGCCCGTCGACAGGAACTGTCTATGGCTACACCTTC
j_call: TRBJ1-2
d_call: -
v_call: TRBV12-3/TRBV12-4
clone_size: few

cdr3_aa: CAWSVLGGTEAFF
cdr3_nt: TGTGCCTGGAGTGTACTCGGGGGCACTGAAGCTTTCTTT
j_call: TRBJ1-1
d_call: -
v_call: TRBV30
clone_size: -

cdr3_aa: CASSLAVRGDYGYTF
cdr3_nt: TGTGCCAGCAGCTTAGCGGTCAGGGGGGACTATGGCTACACCTTC
j_call: TRBJ1-2
d_call: TRBD1
v_call: TRBV11-2
clone_size: -

cdr3_aa: CASTRGQSGRFYGYTF
cdr3_nt: TGTGCCAGCACCAGGGGTCAGTCAGGGCGCTTCTATGGCTACACCTTC
j_call: TRBJ1-2
d_call: -
v_call: TRBV6-1
clone_size: many

cdr3_aa: CSARGGGRGLNEQFF
cdr3_nt: TGCAGTGCCCGCGGCGGCGGGAGAGGTCTCAATGAGCAGTTCTTC
j_call: TRBJ2-1
d_call: TRBD2
v_call: TRBV20-1
clone_size: -

cdr3_aa: CARADASTDTQYF
cdr3_nt: TGTGCCAGGGCCGATGCTAGCACAGATACGCAGTATTTT
j_call: TRBJ2-3
d_call: -
v_call: TRBV7-2
clone_size: few

cdr3_aa: CASRQTGVGNQPQHF
cdr3_nt: TGTGCCAGTAGACAGACAGGGGTTGGCAATCAGCCCCAGCATTTT
j_call: TRBJ1-5
d_call: TRBD1
v_call: TRBV19
clone_size: few

cdr3_aa: CASRVGPSNEKLFF
cdr3_nt: TGCGCCAGCAGAGTAGGGCCGAGTAATGAAAAACTGTTTTTT
j_call: TRBJ1-4
d_call: -
v_call: TRBV5-1
clone_size: many

cdr3_aa: CASSTPFGLAGETDTQYF
cdr3_nt: TGTGCCAGCAGTACCCCTTTTGGACTAGCGGGAGAGACAGATACGCAGTATTTT
j_call: TRBJ2-3
d_call: TRBD2
v_call: TRBV28
clone_size: -

cdr3_aa: CASSYGLAGGWGTDTQYF
cdr3_nt: TGCGCCAGCAGCTACGGACTAGCGGGGGGCTGGGGCACAGATACGCAGTATTTT
j_call: TRBJ2-3
d_call: TRBD2
v_call: TRBV5-1
clone_size: -

cdr3_aa: CASRRELDQPQHF
cdr3_nt: TGTGCCAGCAGACGAGAGCTCGATCAGCCCCAGCATTTT
j_call: TRBJ1-5
d_call: -
v_call: TRBV12-3/TRBV12-4
clone_size: -

cdr3_aa: CASSGFREDF
cdr3_nt: TGTGCCAGCAGTGGATTCAGGGAGGATTTT
j_call: TRBJ2-3
d_call: -
v_call: TRBV2
clone_size: -

cdr3_aa: CASKPGQSSYNEQFF
cdr3_nt: TGTGCCAGCAAACCTGGACAGAGCTCCTACAATGAGCAGTTCTTC
j_call: TRBJ2-1
d_call: -
v_call: TRBV6-1
clone_size: -

cdr3_aa: CASIGTNTGELFF
cdr3_nt: TGTGCCAGCATCGGGACGAATACCGGGGAGCTGTTTTTT
j_call: TRBJ2-2
d_call: -
v_call: TRBV7-9
clone_size: -

cdr3_aa: CASSLGMGDRDFATNEKLFF
cdr3_nt: TGTGCCAGCAGTTTAGGGATGGGGGACAGGGACTTTGCAACTAATGAAAAACTGTTTTTT
j_call: TRBJ1-4
d_call: TRBD1
v_call: TRBV28
clone_size: few

cdr3_aa: CASSPRTGGDYGYTF
cdr3_nt: TGCGCCAGCAGCCCACGGACAGGGGGCGACTATGGCTACACCTTC
j_call: TRBJ1-2
d_call: TRBD1
v_call: TRBV4-3
clone_size: few

cdr3_aa: CSARRGGEETQYF
cdr3_nt: TGCAGTGCACGCCGGGGAGGAGAAGAGACCCAGTACTTC
j_call: TRBJ2-5
d_call: -
v_call: TRBV20-1
clone_size: few

cdr3_aa: CASRGSPYEQYF
cdr3_nt: TGTGCCAGCAGGGGTAGTCCCTACGAGCAGTACTTC
j_call: TRBJ2-7
d_call: -
v_call: TRBV28
clone_size: -

cdr3_aa: CASSQAVINTEAFF
cdr3_nt: TGTGCCAGCAGCCAAGCGGTGATTAACACTGAAGCTTTCTTT
j_call: TRBJ1-1
d_call: -
v_call: TRBV3-1
clone_size: -

cdr3_aa: CASSQQGVSYNEQFF
cdr3_nt: TGTGCCAGCAGCCAACAGGGGGTATCCTACAATGAGCAGTTCTTC
j_call: TRBJ2-1
d_call: TRBD1
v_call: TRBV11-2
clone_size: -